This entry describes one T cell receptor beta chain. What it binds is not known. These data come from a study of cytomegalovirus exposure and HLA in healthy donors. Points from the study as a whole: Among CMV-associated TCR beta chains, most appeared HLA-restricted in a later analysis. Trimming of TCR beta V- and J-genes showed a link, identified in a later analysis, to a missense DCLRE1C variant. The study recorded over 150 TCR beta chains that were cytomegalovirus-associated. Most subjects had HLA-A and HLA-B alleles reportedly predicted accurately by TCR beta sequences.

The CDR3 has 19 amino acids. V gave up 2 bases and J gave up 3 bases; unmatched junction bases: 7. From germline, CDR1 is SGHDN and CDR2 FVKESK. Vbeta (60) and Jbeta (13) primers were used in the PCR. Data came from immunoSEQ multiplex PCR; TCRdb stores just in-frame clones and leaves some out. The sample carries 200,000 or so clones, approximately 78% recorded once. This TCR was recovered from a male donor in good health and CMV-seronegative. The chain couples TRBV14 to TRBJ2-1, with 16 bases aligning to TRBD2. Specimen: PBMCs. The CDR3 spells CASSQWGLAGGPLYNEQFF. The CDR3 DNA sequence: TGTGCCAGCAGCCAATGGGGACTAGCGGGAGGGCCACTCTACAATGAGCAGTTCTTC. Together with reference TRBV14 and TRBJ2-1, the CDR3 gives the full variable domain: EAGVTQFPSHSVIEKGQTVTLRCDPISGHDNLYWYRRVMGKEIKFLLHFVKESKQDESGMPNNRFLAERTGGTYSTLKVQPAELEDSGVYFCASSQWGLAGGPLYNEQFFGPGTRLTVL.